This T cell receptor beta chain was identified in a study of blood T cell repertoires in COVID-19 (dated by TCRdb to 2019 to 2021). Describing the broader study: Samples covering the acute and convalescent phases of COVID-19 were provided by collaborators in the United States, Italy and Spain. Where available, HLA class I and class II types were obtained from metadata supplied by the sample provider rather than from assay-based typing. Samples were obtained from the ongoing ImmuneRACE study (first 160 participants) and from about 1,300 subjects provided by 6 global collaborators. The sample metadata nearly always contained a de-identified subject ID, COVID-19 status, age in years and sex. The prospective study material was composed of cDNA or gDNA derived from T cells, B-cell-depleted T cells, or PBMCs. Subjects who had been exposed to COVID-19, were actively infected with it, or had recovered from it provided the deeply sampled blood TCRbeta repertoires that made up the dataset. The repertoires were made available in a free public database intended to serve as a resource for research on the immune response to SARS-CoV-2.

TCRbeta CDR3 regions were amplified from genomic DNA by means of the immunoSEQ Assay, a bias-controlled multiplex PCR. Turning to the authors' computational methods: Within the assay, amplification of reference gene primers was used to estimate how many nucleated cells each sample contained. To quantify the absolute abundance of each unique TCRbeta CDR3 rearrangement, sequence reads were collapsed and filtered. For each sample, productive Simpson clonality was calculated as the square root of Simpson's diversity index across productive rearrangements. The table was pulled from immuneACCESS by TCRdb, which kept in-frame rearrangements only. Such tables lose some clones; where checked, under half of the loss comes from unresolved V genes, and the rest has no known cause. V, J and clone size were drawn from that table, and D and trimming were deduced from the DNA. The sample contains approximately 250,000 clones, about nine tenths of them found a single time. The top ten clonotypes cover roughly 1.2% of the sample.

This clone has only a few counts. Its antigen remains undetermined. Per-base quality was not reported, and no clone a single base away is much larger than it. Participants in the prospective study were aged roughly 18 to 95 years, lived in under 30 United States geographic areas, and enrolled through a virtual design. In the prospective study, cohorts were assigned on the basis of participant-reported clinical history obtained from a screening survey and a study questionnaire. Each participant in the prospective study had whole blood, serum and a nasopharyngeal or oropharyngeal swab collected by mobile phlebotomists. Over an approximately 2-month period, participants in the prospective study had the option of providing additional blood draws and questionnaires. Prospective study blood samples were shipped either frozen or at room temperature before DNA extraction. Study-level results and caveats: How much clinical and demographic metadata was included differed by source and by participant, and the metadata was provided uncurated.

Specimen: PBMCs or T cells enriched from blood (not recorded which). This TCR came from a middle-aged woman with acute COVID-19.

The CDR3 region has the sequence CASSPRQGGDPEAFF. The DNA sequence is TGTGCCAGCTCGCCCCGACAGGGGGGGGACCCGGAAGCTTTCTTT. Recombination connected TRBV18 to TRBJ1-1, with 9 bases matching TRBD1. For this chain, trimming is 6 bases at the V end and 8 bases at the J end, and the number of junction bases without a gene match is 13. The CDR3, from cysteine to phenylalanine, totals 15 residues. Only the CDR3 part of the read is kept: 45 bases, read in frame from the first base. Looking up the germline V gene yields CDR1 KGHSH and CDR2 LQKENI.